These 8 T cell receptor beta chains were sequenced from one sample in a study of human T cells and chemical hapten exposure. Specified time point: pre-sensitization, week 0. Treatment indicated: therapeutic diphenylcyclopropenone sensitization with weekly scalp DPC. The authors extracted total RNA from unfractionated whole blood. TCRdb recomputed calls from the RACE reads with MiXCR, one row per CDR3 protein. The sample records approximately 50,000 distinct CDR3 sequences, 9.5% to 10% being singletons. The starting material was whole blood, obtained in connection with sensitization to the hapten diphenylcyclopropenone (DPC). The receptors were sampled from a woman in her 30s with alopecia areata. Some clones in this sample may be carry-over from other donors' samples.

This clonotype was counted only a few times. The rearrangement links TRBV20-1 to TRBJ2-4, with D possibly matching TRBD1 (5 bases). This CDR3 contains 14 residues. CDR1 DFQATT and CDR2 SNEGSKA come from the germline V gene (reference sequence). V was pared by 0 bases and J by 6 bases, with 12 bases between. The CDR3 here is CSAREGQGGNIQYF. The CDR3, as DNA: TGCAGTGCTAGAGAGGGGCAGGGTGGAAACATTCAGTACTTC.

This rearrangement joins TRBV5-4 to TRBJ2-7, with 8 bases matching TRBD2. The ends lost 3 bases at V and 0 bases at J; junction bases unmatched: 8. The CDR3 is 16 residues long. Germline CDR1 and CDR2: SGHNT and YYREEE (reference sequence). This CDR3 reads CASSSELAVSSYEQYF. As DNA, the CDR3 is TGTGCCAGCAGCTCGGAACTAGCGGTGAGCTCCTACGAGCAGTACTTC. The whole variable domain, filled in from reference TRBV5-4 and TRBJ2-7, reads ETGVTQSPTHLIKTRGQQVTLRCSSQSGHNTVSWYQQALGQGPQFIFQYYREEENGRGNFPPRFSGLQFPNYSSELNVNALELDDSALYLCASSSELAVSSYEQYFGPGTRLTVT.

The chain couples TRBV29-1 to TRBJ2-5, with TRBD2 matching over 9 bases. V lost 7 bases and J lost 2; bases outside the gene matches: 8. The CDR3 is 14 residues long. Germline CDR1 and CDR2: SQVTM and ANQGSEA. The CDR3 bases are TGCAGCGGGTATAGCGGGGGTCGGCAAGAGACCCAGTACTTC. Protein sequence: CSGYSGGRQETQYF.

The chain carries TRBV7-2 and TRBJ2-5; 8 bases agree with TRBD1. The CDR3 is 15 amino acids. Trimming cost V 3 bases and J 5 bases; bases outside gene matches: 8. The germline V gene has CDR1 SGHTA and CDR2 FQGNSA. DNA for the CDR3: TGTGCCAGCAGCTTTTTCCAGGGGGCGGGGGAGACCCAGTACTTC. Protein product: CASSFFQGAGETQYF. Using reference TRBV7-2 and TRBJ2-5 for the parts outside the CDR3, the full variable domain is GAGVSQSPSNKVTEKGKDVELRCDPISGHTALYWYRQSLGQGLEFLIYFQGNSAPDKSGLPSDRFSAERTGGSVSTLTIQRTQQEDSAVYLCASSFFQGAGETQYFGPGTRLLVL.

This clonotype came up many times. The V and J genes are TRBV20-1 and TRBJ2-3, with 8 nucleotides matching TRBD1. CDR1 is DFQATT, CDR2 SNEGSKA, per germline (reference sequence). V lost 0 bases to trimming and J lost 9 bases; unmatched junction nucleotides: 17. This CDR3 is 17 amino acids long. As DNA, the CDR3 is TGCAGTGCTAGAGAGAAGAGGACAGGGCGCACCCCCCTGACGCAGTATTTT. Protein sequence: CSAREKRTGRTPLTQYF.

Only a few counts were recorded for this clonotype. The chain uses TRBV20-1 and TRBJ2-7; D ambiguous. This CDR3 spans 13 amino acids. Germline lookup yields CDR1 DFQATT and CDR2 SNEGSKA (reference sequence). Trimming removed 5 bases at V and 1 base at J, with 12 bases between. CDR3 loop: CSALPGRSYEQYF. CDR3 nucleotide sequence: TGCAGTGCTCTTCCAGGCAGATCCTACGAGCAGTACTTC.

This clonotype came up a few times. This chain links TRBV12-3 or TRBV12-4 with TRBJ1-5; 7 bases match TRBD1. This CDR3 is built from 13 residues. J gave up 6 bases and V 6 bases, and 5 bases lay outside the gene matches. DNA for the CDR3: TGTGCCAGCAGGAGGGGGCTGGGTCAGCCCCAGCATTTT. Its translation is CASRRGLGQPQHF.

In this sample, this clonotype is medium-sized. The rearrangement links TRBV2 to TRBJ2-3, with D perhaps TRBD2 (6 bases). There are 14 residues in the CDR3. The ends were cut back, 4 bases at V and 2 bases at J, with 10 bases in the middle. Germline CDR1 and CDR2: SNHLY and FYNNEI. The CDR3 coding sequence is TGTGCCAGCAGTGGAGGACTATCCACAGATACGCAGTATTTT. It translates to CASSGGLSTDTQYF.